This TCR beta chain was identified in a study (dated by TCRdb to 2016 to 2018). Looking at the study overall: The research examined where HIV persistence comes from in people whose immune systems controlled HIV infection without treatment.

Library generation was performed with 5' RACE. Data came from an Illumina HiSeq 2000. TCRdb reran the public reads through fastp at Q25 and MiXCR, keeping productive beta chains. Rows merge per CDR3 protein into single entries with the most common DNA and genes. The sample has 750 to 1,000 distinct CDR3 sequences on record, about 9.3% of them singletons. The ten biggest clones cover about 24% of the sample. For CDR1 and CDR2, the germline V gene (reference sequence) lists LNHNV and YYDKDF. The V end loses 2 bases and the J end loses 7 bases, and a stretch of 6 bases separates them. From the cysteine through the phenylalanine, the CDR3 covers 12 amino acids. Just CDR3 DNA is preserved here, 36 bases in frame from base 1. By how much of the sample it makes up, this clonotype is large (0.1 to 1%). It lacks a known antigen. No much larger clone exists at a distance of one base, and base qualities are not known.

The clonotype was recovered from a male donor with HIV. The source material was total memory T cells from blood PBMCs. The cell subset or site label for this specimen denotes: transitional memory CD4+ T cells. The V gene is TRBV15 and the J gene is TRBJ1-5; the D gene identity is not certain. The CDR3 has the sequence CATSRPKQPQHF. The base sequence is TGTGCCACCAGCAGACCCAAACAGCCCCAGCATTTT.